Given below is one T cell receptor (beta chain) in context. Its target is unknown. The data derive from a study of T cell responses to AZD1222 COVID-19 vaccine. On the study more broadly: Second-dose timings of about 4 or about 12 weeks were pooled. General study points: Every sample of the repertoires postdated the peak T cell response. Vaccine-related CD4 TCRs covered spike, predominating at 160-218 and 743-854. Baseline testing showed seropositivity in only a handful of AZD1222 recipients.

Assay: immunoSEQ multiplex PCR; the TCRdb copy retains only in-frame clones and omits some. In the table there are about 140,000 clones, 92% of which are singletons. Between the trimmed V and J ends, which lost 7 bases and 0 bases, there was a span of 13 bases. Germline V CDR1 and CDR2: MDHEN, SYDVKM. The length of the CDR3 is 14 residues. The genes are TRBV28 and TRBJ2-7; the D gene is possibly TRBD2 (5 bases). The receptor was isolated from an adult in good health. The source material was peripheral blood, sampled on day 0 of AZD1222 vaccination. The CDR3 reads CASTTGKNSYEQYF. CDR3 nucleotide sequence: TGTGCCAGCACCACCGGGAAGAACTCCTACGAGCAGTACTTC.